This T cell receptor beta chain was documented in a study of CD8+ T cells in alopecia areata. Study context: Percent of scalp involved defined treated patients' severity scores.

For this clone: Antigen: not known.

Following RNA extraction, reverse transcription yielded cDNA that acted as the sequencing template. Clones were sequenced by immunoSEQ multiplex PCR, and TCRdb holds only the in-frame ones, with some missing. The sample lists under 95,000 clones, just over 70% occurring once. Indicated treatment: oral pan-JAK inhibitor, 5-10 mg twice daily. Alopecia areata patients gave lesional scalp punch biopsies and peripheral blood samples. The CDR3 is made up of 18 amino acids. From germline, CDR1 is SGHVS and CDR2 FQNEAQ. Trimming removed 3 bases from V and 1 base from J, with 18 bases in between. Study-level findings and limits: The link between baseline CD8+ expansion and response remains uncertain with one nonresponder. Scalp and blood retained many expanded lesional clones during tofacitinib.

This chain connects TRBV7-8 to TRBJ1-4; maybe TRBD1 (5 bases). Sequencing was performed on CD8+ T cells sorted from blood, taken between weeks 44 and 45, from a patient treated with tofacitinib. This receptor was identified in a human donor with alopecia areata. CDR3: CASSFPRGSGGTNEKLFF. In DNA form, the CDR3 reads TGTGCCAGCAGCTTTCCCCGGGGCAGTGGGGGAACTAATGAAAAACTGTTTTTT.